What follows describes a single TCR beta chain. This record belongs to a study of blood T cell repertoires in COVID-19. The wider study: Acute-phase and convalescent COVID-19 samples originated in the United States, Italy and Spain.

The length of the CDR3 is 11 residues. With 3 bases removed from V and 5 bases from J, the gap between germline ends came to 4 bases. CDR1 is SGHAT and CDR2 is FQNNGV in the germline V gene. As handled by the study authors: From reference gene primer amplification, estimates of nucleated cell counts were derived. Only in-frame clones appear in the TCRdb table, and some are missing; sequencing was by immunoSEQ multiplex PCR. The DNA was the basis for D and trimming; V, J and clone size are from that table. The sample yields around 130,000 clones, roughly four fifths seen once. Sequencing was done on a sample of peripheral blood. The TCR sequence derives from a human donor in a cohort sampled during active COVID-19. The chain links TRBV11-2 to TRBJ2-5, with D unresolved. CDR3 loop: CASSFVETQYF. The CDR3 DNA reads TGTGCCAGCAGCTTCGTCGAGACCCAGTACTTC.